The rows below give T cell receptor beta chains drawn from one sample of a study of blood T cell repertoires in COVID-19. TCRdb's table, derived via immunoSEQ multiplex PCR, lists solely in-frame clones and lacks some. The table lists 200,000 to 300,000 clones, about 85% of them singletons. The sequencing input was peripheral blood. The receptor source for this set is a woman aged 55-75 years with active or convalescent COVID-19. Both conserved end residues are part of each CDR3. D genes are given only for firm matches. Only some rows state a clone size, as once, few, many or a class for expanded clones.

length: 15
size: once
V: TRBV4-1
D: TRBD2
J: TRBJ2-1
CDR3: CASSQGLAGVYEQFF
DNA: TGCGCCAGCAGCCAGGGACTAGCGGGAGTTTATGAGCAGTTCTTC

length: 14
size: -
V: TRBV6-2/TRBV6-3
D: -
J: TRBJ1-2
CDR3: CASSSQVLNYGYTF
DNA: TGTGCCAGCAGCTCACAGGTCTTGAACTATGGCTACACCTTC

length: 16
size: -
V: TRBV4-1
D: -
J: TRBJ1-1
CDR3: CASSQVPGAMNTEAFF
DNA: TGCGCCAGCAGCCAAGTGCCAGGGGCTATGAACACTGAAGCTTTCTTT

length: 15
size: -
V: TRBV6-5
D: -
J: TRBJ2-3
CDR3: CASCLSGGTTDTQYF
DNA: TGTGCCAGCTGTCTTTCCGGCGGGACCACAGATACGCAGTATTTT

length: 15
size: -
V: TRBV28
D: -
J: TRBJ2-3
CDR3: CASSLSAGSTDTQYF
DNA: TGTGCCAGCAGTTTATCGGCAGGGAGCACAGATACGCAGTATTTT

length: 14
size: once
V: TRBV11-2
D: -
J: TRBJ1-1
CDR3: CASSLQAPNTEAFF
DNA: TGTGCCAGCAGCCTCCAAGCCCCGAACACTGAAGCTTTCTTT

length: 11
size: -
V: TRBV5-1
D: -
J: TRBJ2-1
CDR3: CASSQGNEQFF
DNA: TGCGCCAGCAGCCAGGGGAATGAGCAGTTCTTC

length: 15
size: -
V: TRBV2
D: TRBD1
J: TRBJ2-2
CDR3: CASRGTTGVTGELFF
DNA: TGTGCCAGCAGGGGAACCACAGGGGTCACCGGGGAGCTGTTTTTT

length: 13
size: -
V: TRBV11-3
D: -
J: TRBJ2-5
CDR3: CASSPHGGETQYF
DNA: TGTGCCAGCAGCCCCCATGGGGGGGAGACCCAGTACTTC

length: 15
size: once
V: TRBV3-1/TRBV3-2
D: TRBD1
J: TRBJ1-1
CDR3: CASSLRQGGITEAFF
DNA: TGTGCCAGCAGCCTGCGACAGGGCGGGATCACTGAAGCTTTCTTT

length: 15
size: -
V: TRBV3-1/TRBV3-2
D: TRBD1
J: TRBJ1-2
CDR3: CASSRDVAGGYGYTF
DNA: TGTGCCAGCAGCCGAGATGTGGCAGGGGGATATGGCTACACCTTC

length: 14
size: -
V: TRBV18
D: -
J: TRBJ1-1
CDR3: CASSRSQVNTEAFF
DNA: TGTGCCAGCTCACGAAGTCAGGTGAACACTGAAGCTTTCTTT

length: 14
size: -
V: TRBV7-2
D: -
J: TRBJ1-1
CDR3: CASSLGHQNTEAFF
DNA: TGTGCCAGCAGCTTGGGACATCAGAACACTGAAGCTTTCTTT

length: 15
size: -
V: TRBV10-3
D: -
J: TRBJ2-3
CDR3: CAISESGFSEDTQYF
DNA: TGTGCCATCAGTGAGTCGGGCTTTTCGGAAGATACGCAGTATTTT

length: 13
size: few
V: TRBV6-5
D: TRBD1
J: TRBJ1-5
CDR3: CASSRQGQTPQHF
DNA: TGTGCCAGCAGTCGACAGGGGCAGACGCCCCAGCATTTT

length: 12
size: -
V: TRBV12-3/TRBV12-4
D: -
J: TRBJ1-6
CDR3: CASSFGNSPLHF
DNA: TGTGCCAGCAGCTTTGGCAATTCACCCCTCCACTTT

length: 15
size: once
V: TRBV28
D: TRBD2
J: TRBJ2-3
CDR3: CASSPSGGPTDTQYF
DNA: TGTGCCAGCAGCCCTAGCGGGGGGCCCACAGATACGCAGTATTTT

length: 16
size: few
V: TRBV4-1
D: TRBD2
J: TRBJ2-7
CDR3: CASSQTGLAGDYEQYF
DNA: TGCGCCAGCAGCCAGACAGGACTAGCGGGAGATTACGAGCAGTACTTC

length: 16
size: -
V: TRBV19
D: TRBD1
J: TRBJ1-5
CDR3: CASSILGGQSNQPQHF
DNA: TGTGCCAGTAGTATCTTAGGGGGCCAGAGCAATCAGCCCCAGCATTTT

length: 12
size: few
V: TRBV15
D: -
J: TRBJ2-2
CDR3: CATRETVGELFF
DNA: TGTGCCACCAGGGAGACAGTCGGGGAGCTGTTTTTT

length: 16
size: -
V: TRBV6-5
D: TRBD2
J: TRBJ2-3
CDR3: CASSYWASGKADTQYF
DNA: TGTGCCAGCAGTTACTGGGCTAGCGGGAAGGCTGATACGCAGTATTTT

length: 17
size: -
V: TRBV3-1/TRBV3-2
D: TRBD2
J: TRBJ2-3
CDR3: CASSQGLAGGNTDTQYF
DNA: TGTGCCAGCAGCCAAGGACTAGCGGGAGGGAACACAGATACGCAGTATTTT

length: 15
size: -
V: TRBV14
D: -
J: TRBJ2-5
CDR3: CASSLLRGPGETQYF
DNA: TGTGCCAGCAGCCTCTTGAGAGGCCCCGGGGAGACCCAGTACTTC

length: 15
size: -
V: TRBV11-2
D: -
J: TRBJ1-1
CDR3: CASGRTDSMNTEAFF
DNA: TGTGCCAGCGGAAGGACAGACTCTATGAACACTGAAGCTTTCTTT

length: 15
size: few
V: TRBV15
D: TRBD1
J: TRBJ2-1
CDR3: CATSRARGQSDEQFF
DNA: TGTGCCACCAGCAGGGCCAGGGGGCAGAGCGATGAGCAGTTCTTC

length: 16
size: -
V: TRBV5-1
D: TRBD2
J: TRBJ2-1
CDR3: CASSLEQTSGSSRQFF
DNA: TGCGCCAGCAGCTTAGAACAGACTAGCGGGAGTTCCAGGCAGTTCTTC

length: 18
size: -
V: TRBV4-1
D: -
J: TRBJ2-6
CDR3: CASSLGTLSFSGANVLTF
DNA: TGCGCCAGCAGCCTCGGGACACTTTCTTTCTCTGGGGCCAACGTCCTGACTTTC

length: 13
size: few
V: TRBV11-3
D: -
J: TRBJ2-1
CDR3: CASSPPSDNEQFF
DNA: TGTGCCAGCAGCCCCCCCTCTGACAATGAGCAGTTCTTC

length: 17
size: -
V: TRBV15
D: -
J: TRBJ2-5
CDR3: CATSRDQGSWRGETQYF
DNA: TGTGCCACCAGCAGAGATCAAGGTTCTTGGCGGGGAGAGACCCAGTACTTC

length: 14
size: -
V: TRBV28
D: -
J: TRBJ2-3
CDR3: CASSTGGLTDTQYF
DNA: TGTGCCAGCAGTACGGGGGGCCTTACAGATACGCAGTATTTT